Below, 5 T cell receptor beta chains from the same sample are listed, as sequenced in a study of sequential checkpoint blockade in melanoma. The treatment denotes: randomized to nivolumab then ipilimumab (arm A) or the reverse (arm B). TCRdb's copy holds only in-frame clones and misses some; the assay was immunoSEQ multiplex PCR. The sample includes about 6,100 clones, around 59% seen only once; the top ten take 17%. Sample: CD8+ T cells sorted from blood (inferred from file names), taken from a patient given nivolumab and ipilimumab in sequence. These receptors all stem from a human donor with melanoma.

This CDR3 reads CASSPQGGPLEQYF. CDR3 sequence (DNA): TGTGCCAGCAGCCCCCAGGGGGGTCCCCTGGAGCAGTACTTC. The chain is built from TRBV9 and TRBJ2-7, with D possibly matching TRBD1 (7 bases). CDR1 is SGDLS, CDR2 YYNGEE, per germline. CDR3 length: 14 amino acids. The V gene lost 4 bases and the J gene lost 7 bases, with 18 bases spanning the gap. Together with reference TRBV9 and TRBJ2-7, the CDR3 gives the full variable domain: DSGVTQTPKHLITATGQRVTLRCSPRSGDLSVYWYQQSLDQGLQFLIQYYNGEERAKGNILERFSAQQFPDLHSELNLSSLELGDSALYFCASSPQGGPLEQYFGPGTRLTVT.

For the CDR3, the DNA is TGTGCCAGCACCCACCGGACTTTAGGGACTAGCGGAAACACCGGGGAGCTGTTTTTT. Translating it yields CASTHRTLGTSGNTGELFF. The chain uses TRBV2 and TRBJ2-2; 11 bases fit TRBD2. The V segment lost 7 bases and the J segment 2 bases; nucleotides outside the gene matches: 15. This CDR3 contains 19 residues. Germline CDR1 reads SNHLY; CDR2 reads FYNNEI.

The V gene is TRBV11-3, the J gene TRBJ2-7; tentative D call: TRBD2 (5 bases). Germline V gives CDR1 SGHNT, CDR2 YENEEA. Trimming shortened V by 5 bases and J by 0 bases, and 14 bases separated the two germline ends. CDR3 length: 15 amino acids. Written as DNA, the CDR3 is TGTGCCAGCAGCCCAGGACGGGGAAGCTCCTACGAGCAGTACTTC. It encodes CASSPGRGSSYEQYF.

V and J are TRBV7-2 and TRBJ1-2; 9 bases are a match to TRBD1. With V trimmed by 5 bases and J by 3 bases, 7 bases remained unmatched. The CDR3 covers 15 residues. Germline V gene data show CDR1 as SGHTA and CDR2 as FQGNSA. The CDR3 is CASSTWTGVDYGYTF. In DNA form, the CDR3 reads TGTGCCAGCAGCACCTGGACAGGGGTCGACTATGGCTACACCTTC.

The genes are TRBV7-9 and TRBJ1-1, with TRBD1 as a possible D gene (5 bases). Germline V gene data show CDR1 as SEHNR and CDR2 as FQNEAQ (reference sequence). The CDR3 extends over 12 amino acids. Trimming removed 3 bases at V and 5 bases at J, with 7 bases between. The CDR3 here is CASSLGRTEAFF. The CDR3 nucleotides are TGTGCCAGCAGCTTGGGGCGTACTGAAGCTTTCTTT. The full variable domain, with the rest looked up from reference TRBV7-9 and TRBJ1-1, is DTGVSQNPRHKITKRGQNVTFRCDPISEHNRLYWYRQTLGQGPEFLTYFQNEAQLEKSRLLSDRFSAERPKGSFSTLEIQRTEQGDSAMYLCASSLGRTEAFFGQGTRLTVV.